The rows below give T cell receptor beta chains drawn from one sample of a study of beta chain features in type 1 diabetes. Only in-frame clones appear in the TCRdb table, and some are missing; sequencing was by immunoSEQ multiplex PCR. The sample consists of over 150,000 clones, 8% to 8.5% of them appearing once. The sample comprised central memory CD4+ T cells from blood. These receptors originate from a woman younger than 30 with type 1 diabetes. Each CDR3 is given with its conserved first and last residue. The order of the fields is J gene, D gene, clone size, V gene, CDR3 DNA, CDR3 protein. A D gene is named only where the DNA matches it firmly. Only some rows state a clone size, as once, few, many or a class for expanded clones.

j_gene: TRBJ1-1
d_gene: TRBD1
abundance: NA
v_gene: TRBV6-5
CDR3nt: TGTGCCAGCAGTACGACAGGGGGCGAGGGTGAAGCTTTCTTT
CDR3aa: CASSTTGGEGEAFF

j_gene: TRBJ2-3
d_gene: NA
abundance: few
v_gene: TRBV7-9
CDR3nt: TGTGCCAGCAGCCCTACGACTAGATGGAGCACAGATACGCAGTATTTT
CDR3aa: CASSPTTRWSTDTQYF

j_gene: TRBJ1-5
d_gene: TRBD1
abundance: NA
v_gene: TRBV5-1
CDR3nt: TGCGCCAGCAGCTCGGGATCAGGGGGTGGTCAGCCCCAGCATTTT
CDR3aa: CASSSGSGGGQPQHF

j_gene: TRBJ1-5
d_gene: NA
abundance: NA
v_gene: TRBV6-6
CDR3nt: TGTGCCAGCAGCCAACAGGCTTATAGCAATCAGCCCCAGCATTTT
CDR3aa: CASSQQAYSNQPQHF

j_gene: TRBJ2-3
d_gene: TRBD1
abundance: once
v_gene: TRBV6-6
CDR3nt: TGTGCCAGCAGCTCTGGACAGGGGCGTGTGGATACGCAGTATTTT
CDR3aa: CASSSGQGRVDTQYF

j_gene: TRBJ1-2
d_gene: NA
abundance: NA
v_gene: TRBV11-2
CDR3nt: TGTGCCAGCAGCTTAGGGCAGGGAGGGTACTATGGCTACACCTTC
CDR3aa: CASSLGQGGYYGYTF

j_gene: TRBJ1-1
d_gene: NA
abundance: few
v_gene: TRBV29-1
CDR3nt: TGCAGCGTTGGGAGGGGTTACGCTGAAGCTTTCTTT
CDR3aa: CSVGRGYAEAFF

j_gene: TRBJ2-5
d_gene: NA
abundance: few
v_gene: TRBV2
CDR3nt: TGTGCCAGTCGGGAGCCCGGGGACCAGTACTTC
CDR3aa: CASREPGDQYF

j_gene: TRBJ2-5
d_gene: TRBD2
abundance: NA
v_gene: TRBV5-6
CDR3nt: TGTGCCAGCAGCTTGGGGGGACTAGCGGGAGAGACCCAGTACTTC
CDR3aa: CASSLGGLAGETQYF

j_gene: TRBJ2-1
d_gene: NA
abundance: NA
v_gene: TRBV4-3
CDR3nt: TGCGCCAGCAGCCAAGATAGGCTCGCTAGCTCCTACAATGAGCAGTTCTTC
CDR3aa: CASSQDRLASSYNEQFF

j_gene: TRBJ2-7
d_gene: TRBD1
abundance: once
v_gene: TRBV5-1
CDR3nt: TGCGCCAGCAGCACCGGGACAGGGAGCTCCTACGAGCAGTACTTC
CDR3aa: CASSTGTGSSYEQYF